Below, one T cell receptor (beta chain) is given with its context. The antigen it binds to is not known. Per-base qualities were not stored, and no clone one base away is much larger. Genomic DNA served as template for TCR beta VDJ combination and CDR3 sequence profiling. An Illumina HiSeq 2000 was used for TCR repertoire sequencing. On the study's bioinformatics: Repertoires were assessed using TRBV/TRBJ rearrangement plots, CDR3 size and DJ length profiles, and Simpson's diversity index. The most abundant DNA sequence in the deep sequencing data was taken as the immunodominant clone. CDR3 amino acid sequences were checked for sharing between subjects and were compared against published repertoires and the VDJdb database. TCRdb's own reprocessing of the public reads used fastp at Q25 and MiXCR and kept productive beta chains. Identical CDR3 protein sequences are pooled into one entry, listed with their most common genes and DNA. The V and J calls were not made by the authors but by TCRdb's processing. Recorded for this sample are 400,000 to 600,000 distinct CDR3 sequences; under 40% of them occurred a single time. The biggest ten clones account for under 0.95% of the sample.

Flow cytometry had shown CD8+CD57+ cell expansion in the patients selected for sequencing. Every patient had a diagnosis of severe acquired aplastic anemia based on International Study of Aplastic Anemia and Agranulocytosis and Camitta criteria. At the time blood was sampled, none of the patients had received any therapy. In the study, sorted CD4+ and CD8+ blood T cells from patients with severe aplastic anemia and from healthy subjects underwent deep sequencing of TCR repertoires. In the USA, patient enrollment took place under clinicaltrials.gov protocols 00001620, 01623167, 00001397, 00071045, 00081523 and 00961064. Ficoll-Paque density gradient centrifugation was used to isolate peripheral blood mononuclear cells. CD4+ and CD8+ T cells were sorted by FACS or magnetic beads before DNA extraction. This record belongs to a study of CD8+CD57+ T cells in acquired aplastic anemia (dated by TCRdb to between 2018 and 2020). Turning to the overall study: A mean of approximately 3 ug of DNA, ranging from about 0.2 to 27.4 ug, was extracted from sorted CD4+ and CD8+ cells. A CD8+CD57+ expansion meant a frequency higher than the mean frequency seen in healthy subjects. The full study reports these points: Twenty-nine CD8+ CDR3 sequences were found in both patients and controls but appeared to be highly expressed in patients and within the immunodominant clones of the patients. CD8+ Simpson's diversity did not differ significantly between patients and healthy controls (P=0.060).

The V end loses 1 base and the J end loses 8 bases, and a stretch of 13 bases separates them. From the cysteine through the phenylalanine, the CDR3 covers 14 amino acids. Only the CDR3 DNA stays, 42 bases, in frame from base 1. The germline V gene encodes CDR1 KGHDR and CDR2 SFDVKD. The rearrangement combines TRBV24-1 with TRBJ2-5; no D gene call is confident. Sequencing was performed on sorted CD4+, CD8+, or CD8+CD57+ T cells (not recorded which) from PBMCs. This TCR was recovered from a human donor with aplastic anemia. The base sequence is TGTGCCACCAGTGATTTCGGCGACCCCGGAACCCAGTACTTC. It encodes CATSDFGDPGTQYF.